The T cell receptor (beta chain) described here comes from a study of T cells in Graves' hyperthyroidism and ophthalmopathy. V dropped 3 bases and J dropped 0 bases, with 16 bases sitting between them. The CDR3 has 16 amino acids. Germline V gene data show CDR1 as SGHDT and CDR2 as YYEEEE. Fresh peripheral blood, approximately 9.6 ml, yielded the PBMCs. RNA transcripts gave rise to amplified TCR beta CDR3 regions. Primed by the HTBI set, a first-round RT-PCR was run on the TCR CDR3. A single record per CDR3 protein comes from TCRdb applying MiXCR to the multiplex PCR reads. The data hold roughly 350,000 distinct CDR3 sequences, with roughly 13% observed a single time. This clonotype turned up a few times.

The clonotype comes from a woman in her 40s with Graves' ophthalmopathy. The gene calls are TRBV5-6 and TRBJ2-7; possible D gene TRBD1, 6 bases. Source material: blood. The DNA of the CDR3 is TGTGCCAGCAGCTGGGGACACCCAAGGAGCTCCTACGAGCAGTACTTC. The encoded protein is CASSWGHPRSSYEQYF.